The 31 T cell receptor beta chains presented below share a single source sample, sequenced in a study of long-term antiretroviral therapy in people with HIV. The run of the v3.0 immunoSEQ assay was at survey level. The repertoire was sequenced with immunoSEQ multiplex PCR; TCRdb's copy has only in-frame clones and lacks some. The sample lists 17,000 or so clones, 90% to 95% seen once, with 8.9% in the top ten. The input for sequencing was unsorted PBMCs, taken 0.3 years after starting antiretroviral therapy. The receptors were sampled from a man in his sixties with HIV.

The V call is TRBV5-4, the J call TRBJ2-1; 8 nucleotides match TRBD2. The CDR3 loop spans 15 amino acids. The J segment lost 4 bases and the V segment lost 0 bases, leaving 3 bases of the junction unmatched. Germline V lookup: CDR1 SGHNT, CDR2 YYREEE (reference sequence). Written as DNA, the CDR3 is TGTGCCAGCAGCTTGGCGGGACTAGGTTACAATGAGCAGTTCTTC. Its protein product is CASSLAGLGYNEQFF.

The J gene is TRBJ1-3, the V gene TRBV6-5, with a tentative D call TRBD1 (5 bases). This CDR3 has 14 residues. Germline V CDR1 and CDR2: MNHEY, SVGAGI. V was trimmed by 6 bases and J by 4 bases, leaving 13 bases between them. As DNA, the CDR3 is TGTGCCAGCAGCCCTCCAGGGATGGGAAACACCATATATTTT. Translation gives CASSPPGMGNTIYF.

The chain carries TRBV4-2 and TRBJ2-1, with TRBD2 as a possible D gene (6 bases). The CDR3 has 15 residues. Looked up from germline, CDR1 is LGHNA and CDR2 is YNFKEQ. Trimming pared 1 base from V and 7 bases from J, leaving 14 bases between. As DNA, the CDR3 is TGTGCCAGCAGCCAAGTCTTAGCGGCCTCTAATGAGCAGTTCTTC. Translated, it gives CASSQVLAASNEQFF.

The chain employs TRBV4-1 and TRBJ2-1; 16 bases are a match to TRBD2. The germline V gene encodes CDR1 MGHRA and CDR2 YSYEKL. V dropped 3 bases and J dropped 3; count of bases not matched to a gene: 5. The CDR3 is made up of 18 amino acids. The CDR3 sequence: CASSHLGLAGGGYNEQFF. The DNA for the CDR3 is TGCGCCAGCAGCCACCTGGGACTAGCGGGGGGGGGCTACAATGAGCAGTTCTTC.

The chain joins TRBV5-4 to TRBJ1-2; TRBD1 agrees at 10 bases. Germline CDR1 reads SGHNT; CDR2 reads YYREEE (reference sequence). The CDR3 runs to 18 residues. Unmatched junction bases numbered 12, after V lost 0 bases and J lost 4 bases. CDR3 nucleotides: TGTGCCAGCAGCTTGGCGCTCGGACAGGGGGAGGTGGGCTATGGCTACACCTTC. Translation gives CASSLALGQGEVGYGYTF.

The table lists this clone with a count of one. This chain's CDR3 is CATSRIGGVEEKLFF. The CDR3 DNA follows: TGTGCCACCAGCAGAATCGGGGGCGTGGAGGAAAAACTGTTTTTT. The chain combines TRBV15 with TRBJ1-4, with D maybe TRBD1 (6 bases). V lost 2 bases and J 8 bases, leaving 15 bases between the germline ends. Germline V gene sequence: CDR1 LNHNV, CDR2 YYDKDF (reference sequence). CDR3 length equals 15 residues.

The gene calls are TRBV9 and TRBJ2-1, with D unresolved. The germline V and J ends were trimmed by 2 bases and 6 bases, with 9 bases remaining between them. Germline CDR1 SGDLS, CDR2 YYNGEE. The CDR3 runs 13 residues. CDR3 sequence: CASSVTESNEQFF. CDR3 nucleotide sequence: TGTGCCAGCAGCGTGACGGAGTCCAATGAGCAGTTCTTC.

Of note for this clone: Other DNA sequences from this sample encode an identical CDR3 as well. J is TRBJ2-7 and V is TRBV19; 7 nucleotides agree with TRBD1. V lost 5 bases and J lost 1; bases outside the gene matches: 5. The length of the CDR3 is 14 residues. Germline CDR1 reads LNHDA; CDR2 reads SQIVND (reference sequence). CDR3 region: CASSEPGQSYEQYF. In DNA, the CDR3 is TGTGCCAGTAGTGAACCGGGACAGTCCTACGAGCAGTACTTC.

The chain uses TRBV11-2 and TRBJ2-2, with TRBD2 matching 7 bases. The V and J ends lost 5 bases and 6 bases, in that order; junction bases with no gene match: 6. Germline lookup yields CDR1 SGHAT and CDR2 FQNNGV. The CDR3 has 14 amino acids. The CDR3 protein is CASSRTSAPGELFF. DNA for the CDR3: TGTGCCAGCAGCCGGACTAGTGCCCCCGGGGAGCTGTTTTTT.

The CDR3 nucleotides are TGTGCCATCACCAAAACCGGGGGGGCCCACGAGCAGTACTTC. As protein: CAITKTGGAHEQYF. This rearrangement joins TRBV10-3 to TRBJ2-7; 8 bases agree with TRBD2. V shed 7 bases and J 5 bases; nucleotides not matched to a gene: 10. From germline, CDR1 is ENHRY and CDR2 SYGVKD. The CDR3 covers 14 residues.

This chain connects TRBV7-3 to TRBJ2-3, with a possible D match to TRBD2 (6 bases). This CDR3 has 14 residues. V shed 4 bases and J shed 5 bases, with 13 bases lying between them. Germline V lookup: CDR1 SGHTA, CDR2 FQGTGA. The CDR3 is CASSSKLGGDTQYF. The CDR3 nucleotides are TGTGCCAGCAGCTCCAAGCTGGGGGGAGATACGCAGTATTTT.

This chain joins TRBV20-1 and TRBJ1-2; unclear D gene. V lost 5 bases to trimming and J lost 1 base, with 5 bases between them. CDR3 length: 11 amino acids. Germline V gene data show CDR1 as DFQATT and CDR2 as SNEGSKA (reference sequence). The CDR3, as DNA: TGCAGTGCTGGTAATAACTATGGCTACACCTTC. Translating gives CSAGNNYGYTF.

The chain uses TRBV7-2 and TRBJ1-3; D may be TRBD1 (5 bases). Germline V gene lookup returns CDR1 SGHTA and CDR2 FQGNSA. V lost 7 bases, J lost 4 bases, and 11 bases lay in between. The CDR3 sequence is 13 residues long. The CDR3 nucleotides read TGTGCCAGCACCCAGGGATCGGGAAACACCATATATTTT. Its protein product is CASTQGSGNTIYF.

This chain uses TRBV11-2 with TRBJ2-7; 9 nucleotides line up with TRBD1. The CDR3 has 15 amino acids. Per the germline V gene, CDR1 is SGHAT and CDR2 is FQNNGV. J gave up 0 bases and V 5 bases, and 5 bases lay outside the gene matches. This chain's CDR3 is CASSGGTGHSYEQYF. For the CDR3, the DNA is TGTGCCAGCAGCGGCGGGACAGGGCACTCCTACGAGCAGTACTTC.

V and J are TRBV10-1 and TRBJ2-1; unclear D gene. The CDR3 runs to 14 residues. Germline V gene sequence: CDR1 WNHNN, CDR2 SYGVQD (reference sequence). V was pared by 5 bases and J by 0 bases, with 8 bases between. The DNA for the CDR3 is TGCGCCAGCAGTAGGGCGGTCTCCTACAATGAGCAGTTCTTC. Residues: CASSRAVSYNEQFF.

This chain uses TRBV6-1 with TRBJ1-6; the D is unclear. The V end was cut by 3 bases, the J end by 4 bases, with 4 bases between. The CDR3 sequence is 13 residues long. From germline, CDR1 is MNHNS and CDR2 SASEGT. The CDR3 loop reads CASSDRYNSPLHF. In DNA, the CDR3 is TGTGCCAGCAGTGACCGATATAATTCACCCCTCCACTTT.

This clone was detected once. The V and J genes are TRBV15 and TRBJ2-7; tentatively, D is TRBD2 (6 bases). This CDR3 comprises 16 residues. Looked up from germline, CDR1 is LNHNV and CDR2 is YYDKDF (reference sequence). V gave up 0 bases and J gave up 4 bases, with 16 bases separating them. The CDR3 nucleotides read TGTGCCACCAGCAGAGATCAGGGAAGTGGGACTTACGAGCAGTACTTC. Its protein is CATSRDQGSGTYEQYF.

The genes are TRBV5-1 and TRBJ2-7; 9 bases agree with TRBD1. V dropped 5 bases and J dropped 2; count of bases not matched to a gene: 8. Germline V gives CDR1 SGHRS, CDR2 YFSETQ. The CDR3 runs to 15 residues. Here the CDR3 reads CASRVGQGVTYEQYF. For the CDR3, the DNA is TGCGCCAGCAGAGTGGGACAGGGAGTCACCTACGAGCAGTACTTC.

This chain links TRBV18 with TRBJ2-7; TRBD2 aligns across 10 bases. V lost 3 bases and J lost 4; bases outside the gene matches: 6. Germline lookup yields CDR1 KGHSH and CDR2 LQKENI. This CDR3 is 15 amino acids long. As DNA, the CDR3 is TGTGCCAGCTCACCTGGACTAGCGGTTGGGTACGAGCAGTACTTC. Translating it yields CASSPGLAVGYEQYF.

This clone came up once. V is TRBV19 and J is TRBJ1-1, with unresolved D. The CDR3 has 15 amino acids. Germline assignment: CDR1 LNHDA and CDR2 SQIVND (reference sequence). With 6 bases removed from V and 4 bases from J, the gap between germline ends came to 18 bases. The CDR3 DNA is TGTGCCAGTAGCCCAGACGAGGCCCCTGGCACTGAAGCTTTCTTT. Translated, it gives CASSPDEAPGTEAFF.

This clone was seen only once. This sequence joins TRBV11-2 and TRBJ2-1, with D perhaps TRBD2 (6 bases). Germline CDR1 reads SGHAT; CDR2 reads FQNNGV. The CDR3 is made up of 15 amino acids. V was shortened by 1 base and J by 8 bases, with 15 bases between the two germline ends. CDR3 sequence: CASSLGRASLYEQFF. The CDR3 coding sequence is TGTGCCAGCAGCTTAGGGAGGGCGAGTCTCTATGAGCAGTTCTTC.

The rearrangement links TRBV10-3 to TRBJ1-1, with D perhaps TRBD1 (6 bases). The germline V gene encodes CDR1 ENHRY and CDR2 SYGVKD. Trimming stripped 2 bases from V and 4 bases from J, with 11 bases between. The CDR3 consists of 14 residues. CDR3 sequence (DNA): TGTGCCATCAGTGAGAACAGAGGGGGCACTGAAGCTTTCTTT. Protein sequence: CAISENRGGTEAFF.

This chain links TRBV2 with TRBJ2-2, with 12 nucleotides matching TRBD2. In germline, CDR1 is SNHLY, CDR2 FYNNEI. V dropped 7 bases and J dropped 4; count of bases not matched to a gene: 4. This CDR3 is 15 amino acids long. CDR3 sequence (DNA): TGTGCCAGCACTGGACTAGCGGGGCGCACCGGGGAGCTGTTTTTT. Protein: CASTGLAGRTGELFF.

The V call is TRBV4-3, the J call TRBJ1-5; D unresolved. The CDR3 consists of 15 residues. Trimming removed 1 base from V and 10 bases from J, with 17 bases in between. In germline, CDR1 is LGHNA, CDR2 YSLEER. For the CDR3, the DNA is TGCGCCAGCAGCCAAGTTGTCACCGCCGATCTACCCCAGCATTTT. It yields the protein CASSQVVTADLPQHF.

V usage is TRBV28 and J usage is TRBJ1-2, with TRBD1 as a possible D gene (5 bases). The CDR3 has 14 residues. V lost 7 bases and J 8 bases, leaving 20 bases between the germline ends. Germline assignment: CDR1 MDHEN and CDR2 SYDVKM. The CDR3 DNA reads as TGTGCCAGCAAAACACCGGGAGGGGCGGGGGGCTACACCTTC. Translating it yields CASKTPGGAGGYTF.

With respect to this clone: This CDR3 is also generated by other DNA sequences in the sample. The genes are TRBV5-1 and TRBJ2-5, with D possibly being TRBD1 (5 bases). The CDR3 loop spans 14 amino acids. Germline CDR1 is SGHRS and CDR2 is YFSETQ. Trimming removed 0 bases at V and 2 bases at J, with 8 bases between. For the CDR3, the DNA is TGCGCCAGCAGCTTGGGGCCAGGGCAAGAGACCCAGTACTTC. It encodes CASSLGPGQETQYF.

V and J are TRBV5-1 and TRBJ1-1; TRBD1 is a possible D gene (5 bases). Between the trimmed V and J ends, which lost 0 bases and 5 bases, there was a span of 17 bases. Germline CDR1 and CDR2: SGHRS and YFSETQ. The CDR3 has 16 amino acids. CDR3 in amino acids: CASSLALRGRGTEAFF. CDR3 nucleotide sequence: TGCGCCAGCAGCTTGGCTCTTCGGGGACGCGGTACTGAAGCTTTCTTT.

The V call is TRBV7-2, the J call TRBJ2-3; 8 positions agree with TRBD2. Per the germline V gene, CDR1 is SGHTA and CDR2 is FQGNSA. The J segment lost 3 bases and the V segment lost 5 bases, leaving 10 bases of the junction unmatched. CDR3 length: 16 residues. The CDR3 coding sequence is TGTGCCAGCAGCGGATCCGGGGGGGCCCGAACAGATACGCAGTATTTT. Translated, it gives CASSGSGGARTDTQYF.

This clone was recorded only once. This chain connects TRBV5-4 to TRBJ2-5; D unclear. V was shortened by 0 bases and J by 2 bases, with 14 bases between the two germline ends. CDR1 SGHNT and CDR2 YYREEE come from the germline V gene (reference sequence). CDR3 length equals 16 residues. CDR3 nucleotide sequence: TGTGCCAGCAGCTTGGCTGGGGTCGCGGTTCAAGAGACCCAGTACTTC. The encoded protein is CASSLAGVAVQETQYF.

The chain couples TRBV5-1 to TRBJ2-1; 7 bases align to TRBD2. Germline trimming cut 4 bases from V and 3 bases from J; bases unmatched to any gene: 7. This CDR3 is 15 amino acids long. Germline loops: CDR1 SGHRS, CDR2 YFSETQ. CDR3 DNA sequence: TGCGCCAGCAGCCCGGAAAGCGGGAACTACAATGAGCAGTTCTTC. It specifies CASSPESGNYNEQFF.

The chain carries TRBV5-3 and TRBJ2-7; D ambiguous. TRBV5-3 has ORF status, its function being uncertain. The V and J ends lost 3 bases and 3 bases respectively, with 7 bases between them. CDR3 length equals 12 residues. CDR3: CARSWTLYEQYF. DNA for the CDR3: TGTGCCAGAAGCTGGACCCTCTACGAGCAGTACTTC.